This paragraph covers one T cell receptor (beta chain) sequence. What it binds is unknown. Libraries of naive CD8 T cells were made from 20,000 to 1,000,000 sorted cells. They used 10%, 30% or 50% RNA. The authors gated naive CD8 T cells as CD8+CD4-CCR7+CD45RA+ for sorting. These data belong to a study of molecular identifiers for immune sequencing clone quantification. Study conclusions and caveats: Even with 990,000 or so naive cells present, spiked Jurkat TCR RNA from one cell was reportedly detectable. For effector cells, clones above 20 RNA copies held over 99% of molecules; for naive cells, under 1%.

One entry per CDR3 protein, called by TCRdb with MiXCR from the PCR reads. The data show more than 450,000 distinct CDR3 sequences, approximately 25% seen once. This CDR3 is 12 amino acids long. The ends were cut back, 3 bases at V and 5 bases at J, with 6 bases in the middle. Germline assignment: CDR1 LNHDA and CDR2 SQIVND (reference sequence). This chain connects TRBV19 to TRBJ2-3, with D perhaps TRBD1 or TRBD2 (5 bases each). The specimen was naive CD8+ T cells from blood, with Jurkat cell RNA spiked in. This sample's subset: FACS-sorted CD8+CD4-CCR7+CD45RA+ naive T cells. The TCR comes from a human donor in good health. Some libraries in this study had Jurkat cell RNA spiked in. This CDR3 reads CASSMGVDTQYF. The CDR3 region has the DNA TGTGCCAGTAGTATGGGGGTAGATACGCAGTATTTT.